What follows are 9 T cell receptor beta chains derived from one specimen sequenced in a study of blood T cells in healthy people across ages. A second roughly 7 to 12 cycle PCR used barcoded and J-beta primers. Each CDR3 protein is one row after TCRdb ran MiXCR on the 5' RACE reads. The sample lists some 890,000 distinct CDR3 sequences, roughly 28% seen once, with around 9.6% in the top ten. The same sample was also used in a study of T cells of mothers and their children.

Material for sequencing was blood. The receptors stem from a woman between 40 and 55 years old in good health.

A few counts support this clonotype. Here the CDR3 reads CASSLGVREQYF. The CDR3 bases are TGTGCCAGCAGCCTGGGAGTACGCGAGCAGTACTTC. The V call is TRBV7-2, the J call TRBJ2-4, with D tentatively TRBD2 (5 bases). The DNA end is more similar to TRBJ2-7, so the J call may be wrong. The CDR3 has 12 amino acids. The V gene's germline CDR1 is SGHTA and CDR2 FQGNSA.

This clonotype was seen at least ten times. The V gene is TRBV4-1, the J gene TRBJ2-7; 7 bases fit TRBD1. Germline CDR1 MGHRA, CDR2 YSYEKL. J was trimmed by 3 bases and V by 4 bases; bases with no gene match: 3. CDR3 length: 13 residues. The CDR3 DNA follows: TGCGCCAGCAGCCCAGGACAGGTCTACGAGCAGTACTTC. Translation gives CASSPGQVYEQYF.

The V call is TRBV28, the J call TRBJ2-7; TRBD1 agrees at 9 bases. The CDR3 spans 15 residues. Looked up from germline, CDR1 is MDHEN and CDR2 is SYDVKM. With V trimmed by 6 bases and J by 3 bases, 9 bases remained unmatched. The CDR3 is CASRIPGQGHYEQYF. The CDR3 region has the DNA TGTGCCAGCAGGATACCGGGACAGGGTCACTACGAGCAGTACTTC. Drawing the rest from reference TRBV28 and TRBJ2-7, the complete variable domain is DVKVTQSSRYLVKRTGEKVFLECVQDMDHENMFWYRQDPGLGLRLIYFSYDVKMKEKGDIPEGYSVSREKKERFSLILESASTNQTSMYLCASRIPGQGHYEQYFGPGTRLTVT.

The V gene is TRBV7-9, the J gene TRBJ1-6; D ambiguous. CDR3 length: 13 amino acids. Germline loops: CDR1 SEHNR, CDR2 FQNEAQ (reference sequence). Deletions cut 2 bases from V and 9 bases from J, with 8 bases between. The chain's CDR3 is CASSLPAGSPLHF. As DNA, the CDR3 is TGTGCCAGCAGCTTACCCGCGGGTTCACCCCTCCACTTT.

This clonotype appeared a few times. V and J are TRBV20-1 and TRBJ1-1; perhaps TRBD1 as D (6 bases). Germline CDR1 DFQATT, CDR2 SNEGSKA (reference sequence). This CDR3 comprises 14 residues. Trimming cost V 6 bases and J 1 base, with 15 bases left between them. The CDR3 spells CSAPQGTWNTEAFF. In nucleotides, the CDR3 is TGCAGTGCGCCCCAGGGGACGTGGAACACTGAAGCTTTCTTT.

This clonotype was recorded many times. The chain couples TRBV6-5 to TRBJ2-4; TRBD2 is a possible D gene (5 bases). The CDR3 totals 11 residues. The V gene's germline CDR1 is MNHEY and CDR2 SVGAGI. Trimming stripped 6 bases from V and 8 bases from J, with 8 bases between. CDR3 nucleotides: TGTGCCAGCAGCAACGGGGACATTCAGTACTTC. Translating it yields CASSNGDIQYF.

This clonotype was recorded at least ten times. The CDR3 DNA reads as TGCGCCAGCTCGATGACAGCTAACTATGGCTACACCTTC. Translation: CASSMTANYGYTF. The V gene is TRBV5-1, the J gene TRBJ1-2, with D perhaps TRBD1 (5 bases). The germline V and J ends were trimmed by 7 bases and 0 bases, with 10 bases remaining between them. There are 13 residues in the CDR3. The germline gives CDR1 SGHRS, CDR2 YFSETQ.

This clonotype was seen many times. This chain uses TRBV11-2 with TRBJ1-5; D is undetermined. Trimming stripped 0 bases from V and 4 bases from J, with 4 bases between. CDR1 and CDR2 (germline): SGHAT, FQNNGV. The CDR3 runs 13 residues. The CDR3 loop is CASSLDRNQPQHF. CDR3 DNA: TGTGCCAGCAGCTTAGACAGAAATCAGCCCCAGCATTTT.

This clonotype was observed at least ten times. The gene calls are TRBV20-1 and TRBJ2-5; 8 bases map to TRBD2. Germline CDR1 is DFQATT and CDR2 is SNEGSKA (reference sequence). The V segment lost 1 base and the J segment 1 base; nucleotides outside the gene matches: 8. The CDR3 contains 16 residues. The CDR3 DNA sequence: TGCAGTGCTAGAGTGTGGCCTGCGGGGGGCCAAGAGACCCAGTACTTC. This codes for CSARVWPAGGQETQYF.